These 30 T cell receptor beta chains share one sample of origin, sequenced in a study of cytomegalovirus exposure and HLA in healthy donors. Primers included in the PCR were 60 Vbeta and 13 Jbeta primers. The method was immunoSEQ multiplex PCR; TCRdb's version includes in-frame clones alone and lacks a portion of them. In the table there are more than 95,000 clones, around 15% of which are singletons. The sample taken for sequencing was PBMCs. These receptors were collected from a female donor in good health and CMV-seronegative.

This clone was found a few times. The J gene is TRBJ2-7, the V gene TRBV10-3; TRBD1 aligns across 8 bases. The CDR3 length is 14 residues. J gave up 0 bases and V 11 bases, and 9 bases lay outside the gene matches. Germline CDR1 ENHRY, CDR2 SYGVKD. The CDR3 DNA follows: TGTGCCGCAGGGGGCGGTGCACACTCCTACGAGCAGTACTTC. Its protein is CAAGGGAHSYEQYF.

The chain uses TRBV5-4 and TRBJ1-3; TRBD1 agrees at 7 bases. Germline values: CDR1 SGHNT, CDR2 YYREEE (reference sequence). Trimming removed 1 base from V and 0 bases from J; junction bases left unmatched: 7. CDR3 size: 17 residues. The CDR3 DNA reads TGTGCCAGCAGCTTGTACACGGGACAGAGCTCTGGAAACACCATATATTTT. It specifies CASSLYTGQSSGNTIYF.

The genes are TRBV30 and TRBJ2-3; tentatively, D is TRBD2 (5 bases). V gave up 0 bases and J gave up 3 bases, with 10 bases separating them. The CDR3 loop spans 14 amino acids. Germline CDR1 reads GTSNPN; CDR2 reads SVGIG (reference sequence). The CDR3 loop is CAWSVLGLTDTQYF. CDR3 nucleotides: TGTGCCTGGAGTGTTCTTGGACTTACAGATACGCAGTATTTT.

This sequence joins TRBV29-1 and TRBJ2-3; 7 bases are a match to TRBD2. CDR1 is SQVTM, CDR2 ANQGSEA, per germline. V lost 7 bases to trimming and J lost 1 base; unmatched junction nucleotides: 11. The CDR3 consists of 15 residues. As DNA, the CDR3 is TGCAGCGCAATCCTAGCGGCCAAAGGCACAGATACGCAGTATTTT. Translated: CSAILAAKGTDTQYF.

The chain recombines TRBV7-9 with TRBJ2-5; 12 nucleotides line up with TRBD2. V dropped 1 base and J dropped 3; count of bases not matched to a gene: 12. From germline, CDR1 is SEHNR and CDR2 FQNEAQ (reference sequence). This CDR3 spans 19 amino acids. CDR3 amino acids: CASSLEAASGGVGKETQYF. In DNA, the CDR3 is TGTGCCAGCAGCTTAGAAGCGGCTAGCGGGGGGGTCGGGAAAGAGACCCAGTACTTC.

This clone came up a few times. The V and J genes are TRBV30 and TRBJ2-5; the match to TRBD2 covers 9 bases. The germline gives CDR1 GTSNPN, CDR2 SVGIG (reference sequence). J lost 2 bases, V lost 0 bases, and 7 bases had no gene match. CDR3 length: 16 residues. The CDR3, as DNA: TGTGCCTGGAGTGTAGAGCTAGCGGGGCCACAAGAGACCCAGTACTTC. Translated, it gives CAWSVELAGPQETQYF.

The CDR3 reads CASSQTQTMNTEAFF. The CDR3 region has the DNA TGTGCCAGCAGTCAAACCCAGACAATGAACACTGAAGCTTTCTTT. The chain combines TRBV27 with TRBJ1-1; D is uncertain. V was pared by 5 bases and J by 0 bases, with 13 bases between. The CDR3 runs to 15 residues. Germline V CDR1 and CDR2: MNHEY, SMNVEV (reference sequence).

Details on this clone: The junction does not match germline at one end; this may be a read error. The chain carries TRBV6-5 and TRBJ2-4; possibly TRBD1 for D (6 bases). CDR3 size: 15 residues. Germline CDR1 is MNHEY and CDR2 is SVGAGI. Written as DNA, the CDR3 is TGTGCCAGCAGTCCCCTCCGGACAGCCCAAAACATTCAGTACTTC. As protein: CASSPLRTAQNIQYF.

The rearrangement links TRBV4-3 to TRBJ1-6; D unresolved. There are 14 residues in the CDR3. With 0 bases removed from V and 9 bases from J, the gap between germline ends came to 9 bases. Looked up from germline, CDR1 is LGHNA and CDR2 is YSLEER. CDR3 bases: TGCGCCAGCAGCCAAGATAGTGCAGGTTCACCCCTCCACTTT. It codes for CASSQDSAGSPLHF.

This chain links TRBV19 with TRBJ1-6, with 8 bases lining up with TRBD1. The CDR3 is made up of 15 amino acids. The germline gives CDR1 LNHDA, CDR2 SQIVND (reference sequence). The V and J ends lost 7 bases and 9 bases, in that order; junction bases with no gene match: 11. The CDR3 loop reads CASIGGGQGSSPLHF. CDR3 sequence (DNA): TGTGCCAGTATTGGGGGCGGACAGGGTAGTTCACCCCTCCACTTT.

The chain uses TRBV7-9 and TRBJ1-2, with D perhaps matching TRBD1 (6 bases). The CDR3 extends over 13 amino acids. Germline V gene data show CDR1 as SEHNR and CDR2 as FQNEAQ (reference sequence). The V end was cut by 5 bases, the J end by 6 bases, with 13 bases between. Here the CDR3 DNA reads TGTGCCAGCAGCCCCACAGGGTTAAATGGCTACACCTTC. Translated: CASSPTGLNGYTF. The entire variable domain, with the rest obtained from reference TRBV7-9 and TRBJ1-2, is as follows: DTGVSQNPRHKITKRGQNVTFRCDPISEHNRLYWYRQTLGQGPEFLTYFQNEAQLEKSRLLSDRFSAERPKGSFSTLEIQRTEQGDSAMYLCASSPTGLNGYTFGSGTRLTVV.

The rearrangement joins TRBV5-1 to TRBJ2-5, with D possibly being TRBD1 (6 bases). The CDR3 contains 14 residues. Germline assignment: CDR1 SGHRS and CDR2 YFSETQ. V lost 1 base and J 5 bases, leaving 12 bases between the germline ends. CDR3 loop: CASSLIGGMETQYF. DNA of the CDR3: TGCGCCAGCAGCTTGATAGGGGGTATGGAGACCCAGTACTTC.

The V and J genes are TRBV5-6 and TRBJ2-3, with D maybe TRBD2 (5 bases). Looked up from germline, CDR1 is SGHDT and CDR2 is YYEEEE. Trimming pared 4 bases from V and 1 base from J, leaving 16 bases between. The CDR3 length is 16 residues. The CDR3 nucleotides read TGTGCCAGCAGCCTGCTCCGCCGGGGAGGCACAGATACGCAGTATTTT. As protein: CASSLLRRGGTDTQYF.

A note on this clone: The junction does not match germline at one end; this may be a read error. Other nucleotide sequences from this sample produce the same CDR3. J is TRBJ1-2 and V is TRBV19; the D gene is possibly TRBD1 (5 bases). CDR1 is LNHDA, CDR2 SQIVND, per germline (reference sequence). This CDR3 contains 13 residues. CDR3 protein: CASRGEGQAGYTF. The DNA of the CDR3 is TGCGCCAGTAGGGGAGAAGGGCAGGCGGGCTACACCTTC.

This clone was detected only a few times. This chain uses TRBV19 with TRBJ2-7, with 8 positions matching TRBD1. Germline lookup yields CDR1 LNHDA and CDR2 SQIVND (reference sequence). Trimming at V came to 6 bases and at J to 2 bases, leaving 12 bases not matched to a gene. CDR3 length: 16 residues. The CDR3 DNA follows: TGTGCCAGTAGACCAACCAGGGGGCTCGGGGCCTACGAGCAGTACTTC. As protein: CASRPTRGLGAYEQYF.

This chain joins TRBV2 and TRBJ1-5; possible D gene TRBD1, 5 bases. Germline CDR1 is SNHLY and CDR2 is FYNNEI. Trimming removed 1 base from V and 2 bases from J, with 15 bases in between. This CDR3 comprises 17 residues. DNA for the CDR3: TGTGCCAGCAGTGAAGAGGGAGGGGTAGCGGGCAATCAGCCCCAGCATTTT. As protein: CASSEEGGVAGNQPQHF.

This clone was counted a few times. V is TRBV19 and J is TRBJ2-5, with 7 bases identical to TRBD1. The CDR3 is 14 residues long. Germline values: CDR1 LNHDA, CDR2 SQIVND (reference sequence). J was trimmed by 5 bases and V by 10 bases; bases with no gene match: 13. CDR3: CATAQGSVAETQYF. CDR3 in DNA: TGTGCCACAGCACAGGGGAGTGTAGCGGAGACCCAGTACTTC. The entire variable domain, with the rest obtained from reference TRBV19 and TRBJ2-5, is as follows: DGGITQSPKYLFRKEGQNVTLSCEQNLNHDAMYWYRQDPGQGLRLIYYSQIVNDFQKGDIAEGYSVSREKKESFPLTVTSAQKNPTAFYLCATAQGSVAETQYFGPGTRLLVL.

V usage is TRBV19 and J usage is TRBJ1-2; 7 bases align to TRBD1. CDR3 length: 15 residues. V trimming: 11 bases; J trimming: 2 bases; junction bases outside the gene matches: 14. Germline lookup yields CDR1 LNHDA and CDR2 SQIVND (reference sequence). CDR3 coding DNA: TGTGCCGTCCAGGGGGGTCTAGGACGGAACTATGGCTACACCTTC. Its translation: CAVQGGLGRNYGYTF.

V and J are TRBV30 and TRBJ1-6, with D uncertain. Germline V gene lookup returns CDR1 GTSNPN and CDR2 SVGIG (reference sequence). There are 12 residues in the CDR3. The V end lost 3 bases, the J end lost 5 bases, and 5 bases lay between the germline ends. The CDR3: CAWRENNSPLHF. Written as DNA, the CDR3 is TGTGCCTGGAGAGAGAATAATTCACCCCTCCACTTT.

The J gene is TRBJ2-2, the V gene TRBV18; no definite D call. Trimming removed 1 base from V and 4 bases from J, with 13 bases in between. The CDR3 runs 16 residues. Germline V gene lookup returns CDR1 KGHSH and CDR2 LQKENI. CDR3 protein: CASSPQAETGTGELFF. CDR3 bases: TGTGCCAGCTCACCACAGGCCGAAACGGGCACCGGGGAGCTGTTTTTT.

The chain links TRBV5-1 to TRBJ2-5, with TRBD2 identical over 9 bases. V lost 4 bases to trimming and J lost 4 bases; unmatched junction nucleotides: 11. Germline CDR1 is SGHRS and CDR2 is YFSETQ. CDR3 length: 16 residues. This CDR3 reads CASSADSSGSRETQYF. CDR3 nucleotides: TGCGCCAGCAGCGCCGATAGTAGCGGGAGTCGAGAGACCCAGTACTTC.

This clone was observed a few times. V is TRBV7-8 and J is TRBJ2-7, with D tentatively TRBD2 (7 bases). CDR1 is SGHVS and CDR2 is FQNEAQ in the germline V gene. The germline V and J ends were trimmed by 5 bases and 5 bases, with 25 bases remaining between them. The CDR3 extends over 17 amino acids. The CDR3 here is CASSQNSGGHRSDEQYF. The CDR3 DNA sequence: TGTGCCAGCAGCCAAAACTCCGGGGGGCATAGGTCGGACGAGCAGTACTTC.

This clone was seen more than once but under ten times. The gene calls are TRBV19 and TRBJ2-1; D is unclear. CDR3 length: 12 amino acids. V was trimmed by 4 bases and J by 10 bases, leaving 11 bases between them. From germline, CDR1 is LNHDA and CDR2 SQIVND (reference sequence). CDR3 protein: CASSTGGREQFF. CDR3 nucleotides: TGTGCCAGTAGTACCGGCGGAAGGGAGCAGTTCTTC.

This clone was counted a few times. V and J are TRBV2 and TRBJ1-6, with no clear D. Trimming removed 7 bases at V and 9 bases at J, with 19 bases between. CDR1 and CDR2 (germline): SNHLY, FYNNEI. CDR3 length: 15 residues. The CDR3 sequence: CASNKRETLSSPLHF. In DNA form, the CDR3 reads TGTGCCAGCAATAAGAGGGAAACCTTAAGTTCACCCCTCCACTTT.

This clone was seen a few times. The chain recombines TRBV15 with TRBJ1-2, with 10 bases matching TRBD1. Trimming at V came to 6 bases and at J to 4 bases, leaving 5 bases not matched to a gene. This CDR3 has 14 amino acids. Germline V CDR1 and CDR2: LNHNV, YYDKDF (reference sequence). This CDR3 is CATSKDRGIYGYTF. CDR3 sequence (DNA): TGTGCCACCAGTAAGGACAGGGGGATCTATGGCTACACCTTC.

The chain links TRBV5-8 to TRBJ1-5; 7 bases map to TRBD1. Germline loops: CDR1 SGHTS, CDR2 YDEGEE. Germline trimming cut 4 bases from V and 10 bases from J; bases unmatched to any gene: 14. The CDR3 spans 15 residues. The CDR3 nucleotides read TGTGCCAGCAGCCTGGGGGACAGCCGGTTTCGACCCCAGCATTTT. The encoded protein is CASSLGDSRFRPQHF.

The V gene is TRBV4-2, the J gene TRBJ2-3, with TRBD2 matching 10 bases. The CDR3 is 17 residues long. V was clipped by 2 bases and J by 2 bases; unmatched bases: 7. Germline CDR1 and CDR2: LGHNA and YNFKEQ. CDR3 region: CASSQLGSGGFTDTQYF. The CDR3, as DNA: TGTGCCAGCAGCCAATTGGGTAGCGGGGGGTTCACAGATACGCAGTATTTT.

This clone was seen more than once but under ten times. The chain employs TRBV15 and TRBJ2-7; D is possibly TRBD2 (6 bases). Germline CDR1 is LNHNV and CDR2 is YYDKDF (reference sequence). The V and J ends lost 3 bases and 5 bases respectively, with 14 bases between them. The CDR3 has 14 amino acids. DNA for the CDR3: TGTGCCACCAGCAGGGACTACTTCTATGACGAGCAGTACTTC. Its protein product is CATSRDYFYDEQYF.

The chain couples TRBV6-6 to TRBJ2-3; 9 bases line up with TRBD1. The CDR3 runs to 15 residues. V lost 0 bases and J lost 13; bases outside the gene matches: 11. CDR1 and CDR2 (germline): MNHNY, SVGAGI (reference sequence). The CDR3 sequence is CASSYSGQGTIPEYF. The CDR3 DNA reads TGTGCCAGCAGTTACTCGGGACAGGGAACGATTCCTGAGTATTTT.

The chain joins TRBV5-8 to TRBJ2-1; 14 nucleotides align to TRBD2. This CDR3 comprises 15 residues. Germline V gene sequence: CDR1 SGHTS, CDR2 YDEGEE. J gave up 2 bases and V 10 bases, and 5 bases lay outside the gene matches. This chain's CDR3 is CAGTSGSRTYNEQFF. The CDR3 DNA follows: TGTGCCGGGACTAGCGGGAGTCGTACCTACAATGAGCAGTTCTTC.